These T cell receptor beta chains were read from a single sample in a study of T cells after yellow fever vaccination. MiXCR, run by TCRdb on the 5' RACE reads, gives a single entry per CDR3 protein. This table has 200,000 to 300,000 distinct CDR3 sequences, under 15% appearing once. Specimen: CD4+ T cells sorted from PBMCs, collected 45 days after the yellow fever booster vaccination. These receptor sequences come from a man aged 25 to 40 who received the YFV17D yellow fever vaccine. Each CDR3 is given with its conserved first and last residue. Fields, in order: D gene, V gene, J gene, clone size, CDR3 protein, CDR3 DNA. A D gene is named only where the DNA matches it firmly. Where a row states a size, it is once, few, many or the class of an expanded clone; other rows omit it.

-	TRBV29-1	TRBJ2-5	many	CSAARASQETQYF	TGCAGCGCGGCACGCGCCAGCCAAGAGACCCAGTACTTC
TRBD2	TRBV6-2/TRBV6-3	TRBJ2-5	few	CACRRAGTSGRETQYF	TGTGCCTGCCGACGGGCCGGGACTAGCGGGAGAGAGACCCAGTACTTC
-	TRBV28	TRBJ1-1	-	CASSSNAINAEAFF	TGTGCCAGCAGTTCGAACGCGATCAACGCTGAAGCTTTCTTT
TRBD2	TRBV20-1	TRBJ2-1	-	CSARGGLVNEQFF	TGCAGTGCTAGAGGAGGACTAGTAAATGAGCAGTTCTTC
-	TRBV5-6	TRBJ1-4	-	CASSSGTSEKLFF	TGTGCCAGCAGCTCGGGGACGTCTGAAAAACTGTTTTTT
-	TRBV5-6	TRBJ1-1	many	CASSFSGGRGTEAFF	TGTGCCAGCAGCTTCTCGGGGGGCCGGGGCACTGAAGCTTTCTTT
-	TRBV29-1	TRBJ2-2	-	CSVELNLGRAGELFF	TGCAGCGTTGAGCTTAACCTTGGCAGGGCCGGGGAGCTGTTTTTT
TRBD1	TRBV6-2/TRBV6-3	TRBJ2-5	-	CASSYLTGFRETQYF	TGTGCCAGCAGTTATTTGACAGGGTTTCGAGAGACCCAGTACTTC
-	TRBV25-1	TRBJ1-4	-	CAMGPGRSYGSSNEKLFF	TGTGCCATGGGCCCCGGGAGGAGTTATGGATCATCAAATGAAAAACTGTTTTTT
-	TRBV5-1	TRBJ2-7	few	CASSLDSLSYEQYF	TGCGCCAGCAGCTTAGACAGTCTCTCCTACGAGCAGTACTTC
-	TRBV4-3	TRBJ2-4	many	CASSRDLASGIQYF	TGCGCCAGCAGCCGGGATTTGGCATCAGGCATTCAGTACTTC
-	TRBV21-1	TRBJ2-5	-	CASSNGQGPIGEETQYF	TGTGCCAGCAGCAATGGTCAGGGCCCCATTGGAGAAGAGACCCAGTACTTC
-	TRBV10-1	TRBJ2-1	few	CASSDGQFEQFF	TGCGCCAGCAGTGATGGACAGTTTGAGCAGTTCTTC
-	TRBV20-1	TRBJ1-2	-	CSADSKSRNYGYTF	TGCAGTGCTGACTCCAAATCCAGGAACTATGGCTACACCTTC